The next 2 T cell receptor beta chains were all read from a single sample in a study of blood T cell repertoires in COVID-19. Only in-frame clones appear in the TCRdb table, and some are missing; sequencing was by immunoSEQ multiplex PCR. The sample yields about 97,000 clones, 81% seen once. The sequenced sample consisted of peripheral blood. These receptors were obtained from a man aged 55 to 70 with acute or convalescent COVID-19.

This rearrangement joins TRBV4-1 to TRBJ2-7; tentative D call: TRBD2 (6 bases). There are 13 residues in the CDR3. Germline V lookup: CDR1 MGHRA, CDR2 YSYEKL. V lost 8 bases, J lost 0 bases, and 11 bases lay in between. CDR3 amino acids: CASGRGSSYEQYF. The CDR3 DNA reads as TGCGCCAGCGGGCGGGGCAGCTCCTACGAGCAGTACTTC.

The genes are TRBV27 and TRBJ2-7; 12 nucleotides align to TRBD2. The CDR3 contains 15 residues. Germline CDR1 reads MNHEY; CDR2 reads SMNVEV (reference sequence). V shed 6 bases and J 7 bases; nucleotides not matched to a gene: 10. For the CDR3, the DNA is TGTGCCAGCAGCCAATTTGCTAGCGGGAGGGGGGAGCAGTACTTC. Translating it yields CASSQFASGRGEQYF.